The clone carrying this T cell receptor beta chain appeared a few times. The antigen remains unidentified. These data belong to a study of T cells after posttransplantation cyclophosphamide. Study outcomes and limitations: Skin or GI-infiltrating T cells shared few TRB sequences with blood. Donor CD8+ memory clones often dominated recipient blood repertoires at later times. Recipient CMV seropositivity and CMV reactivation strongly tracked TRB clonality.

This CDR3 has 13 amino acids. Germline V gives CDR1 SNHLY, CDR2 FYNNEI. Deletions cut 3 bases from V and 5 bases from J, with 11 bases between. Cyclophosphamide on days +3 and +4 followed busulfan-fludarabine conditioning and a marrow graft. Sequencing was performed with immunoSEQ multiplex PCR; in TCRdb, only in-frame clones are kept and a portion is missing. The data show tens of thousands of clones, 80% to 90% seen once. The chain combines TRBV2 with TRBJ2-7; possible D gene TRBD1, 5 bases. The sequence came from a female patient aged 30-39 years who received an allogeneic stem cell transplant from an unrelated donor, was CMV-positive, and had no GVHD. Some T cells could come from the graft donor. The specimen was PBMCs, collected after allogeneic stem cell transplant with posttransplant cyclophosphamide. DNA of the CDR3: TGTGCCAGCAGTGAGCAGGGCCTCAACGAGCAGTACTTC. Translation: CASSEQGLNEQYF. Looking up the rest from reference TRBV2 and TRBJ2-7 gives the full variable domain: EPEVTQTPSHQVTQMGQEVILRCVPISNHLYFYWYRQILGQKVEFLVSFYNNEISEKSEIFDDQFSVERPDGSNFTLKIRSTKLEDSAMYFCASSEQGLNEQYFGPGTRLTVT.